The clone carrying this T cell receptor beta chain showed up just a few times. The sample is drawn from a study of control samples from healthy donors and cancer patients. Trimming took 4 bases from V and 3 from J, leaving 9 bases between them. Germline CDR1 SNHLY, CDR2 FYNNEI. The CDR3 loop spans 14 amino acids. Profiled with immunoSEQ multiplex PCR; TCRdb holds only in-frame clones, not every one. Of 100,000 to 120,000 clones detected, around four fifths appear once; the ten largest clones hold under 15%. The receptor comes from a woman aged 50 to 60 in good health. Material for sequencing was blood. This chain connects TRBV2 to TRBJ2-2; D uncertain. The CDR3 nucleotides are TGTGCCAGCAGTGGAGCCCGAGACACCGGGGAGCTGTTTTTT. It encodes CASSGARDTGELFF.